This T cell receptor beta chain derives from a study of tumor-infiltrating lymphocytes in oesophageal squamous cell carcinoma. There are 14 residues in the CDR3. Germline V CDR1 and CDR2: SGHTA, FQGNSA. V lost 3 bases, J lost 1 base, and 10 bases lay in between. MiXCR, applied by TCRdb to the PCR reads, yields one record per CDR3 protein. This table holds around 12,000 distinct CDR3 sequences, 51% found once. This receptor was taken from a female donor with esophageal squamous cell carcinoma. Sequenced material: blood. The chain joins TRBV7-2 to TRBJ2-7; the D gene is possibly TRBD1 (6 bases). The CDR3, as DNA: TGTGCCAGCAGCTTCGACAGGCTATCCTACGAGCAGTACTTC. Protein product: CASSFDRLSYEQYF.